These 17 T cell receptor beta chains originate from one sample sequenced in a study of T cell responses to AZD1222 COVID-19 vaccine. The table came from immunoSEQ multiplex PCR; TCRdb's copy has only in-frame clones and leaves some out. This sample has 150,000 or so clones, with 92% found just once. The material sequenced was peripheral blood, taken on day 0 of AZD1222 vaccination. The origin of the receptors is an adult in good health.

The chain joins TRBV5-4 to TRBJ2-3; D may be TRBD2 (6 bases). Germline V gene data show CDR1 as SGHNT and CDR2 as YYREEE (reference sequence). This CDR3 spans 14 amino acids. V lost 6 bases and J 0 bases, leaving 11 bases between the germline ends. Here the CDR3 DNA reads TGTGCCAGCATGCTGGGACTCAGCACAGATACGCAGTATTTT. This codes for CASMLGLSTDTQYF.

The rearrangement joins TRBV6-2 or TRBV6-3 to TRBJ2-3, with 10 positions matching TRBD2. The CDR3 has 17 residues. CDR1 is MNHEY and CDR2 is SVGEGT in the germline V gene. J lost 0 bases, V lost 2 bases, and 5 bases had no gene match. CDR3: CASSYPFSGGSTDTQYF. The CDR3 bases are TGTGCCAGCAGTTACCCCTTTAGCGGGGGGAGCACAGATACGCAGTATTTT.

There are a few counts of this clone. Within the sample, other DNA sequences also encode this same CDR3. The chain has TRBV10-3 and TRBJ2-3; no firm D call. CDR1 and CDR2 from the germline V gene are ENHRY and SYGVKD. This CDR3 has 12 amino acids. V lost 0 bases, J lost 2 bases, and 0 bases lay in between. The CDR3 sequence is CAISESTDTQYF. Here the CDR3 DNA reads TGTGCCATCAGTGAGTCCACAGATACGCAGTATTTT.

This sequence joins TRBV19 and TRBJ1-3; D remains unclear. Germline CDR1 is LNHDA and CDR2 is SQIVND (reference sequence). Between the trimmed V and J ends, which lost 1 base and 0 bases, there was a span of 7 bases. The CDR3 extends over 15 amino acids. The CDR3 sequence: CASSIVGFSGNTIYF. The CDR3 region has the DNA TGTGCCAGTAGTATAGTCGGATTCTCTGGAAACACCATATATTTT.

V is TRBV7-6 and J is TRBJ2-1; the D gene is possibly TRBD2 (5 bases). V was cut by 5 bases and J by 5 bases, with 10 bases left in between. This CDR3 is built from 13 residues. Germline CDR1 reads SGHVS; CDR2 reads FNYEAQ. In DNA form, the CDR3 reads TGTGCCAGCAGCCTTGGACTTCACAATGAGCAGTTCTTC. Translating it yields CASSLGLHNEQFF.

The V call is TRBV6-2 or TRBV6-3, the J call TRBJ2-2; 10 nucleotides agree with TRBD1. The CDR3 is 15 amino acids. J was trimmed by 3 bases and V by 5 bases; bases with no gene match: 3. Germline assignment: CDR1 MNHEY and CDR2 SVGEGT. The CDR3 bases are TGTGCCAGCAGTCGGGACAGGGGTTACACCGGGGAGCTGTTTTTT. It yields the protein CASSRDRGYTGELFF.

The chain is built from TRBV7-9 and TRBJ2-2, with D possibly matching TRBD2 (6 bases). The germline V gene encodes CDR1 SEHNR and CDR2 FQNEAQ (reference sequence). The length of the CDR3 is 18 residues. Trimming cost V 1 base and J 0 bases, with 15 bases left between them. Here the CDR3 DNA reads TGTGCCAGCAGCTTAGTAGGAGAACGGGAGACGAACACCGGGGAGCTGTTTTTT. Its translation: CASSLVGERETNTGELFF.

This chain uses TRBV4-3 with TRBJ2-3, with 7 bases identical to TRBD1. V dropped 4 bases and J dropped 0; count of bases not matched to a gene: 4. Germline-derived CDR1 and CDR2 are LGHNA and YSLEER. CDR3 length: 15 residues. The CDR3 DNA follows: TGCGCCAGCAGCCGTGGACAGGTTAGCACAGATACGCAGTATTTT. It encodes CASSRGQVSTDTQYF.

J is TRBJ1-4 and V is TRBV18; D possibly corresponds to TRBD1 (5 bases). Trimming took off 3 bases at V and 6 bases at J, with 14 bases between the two ends. Per the germline V gene, CDR1 is KGHSH and CDR2 is LQKENI. CDR3 size: 15 residues. This CDR3 is CASSPASWGYEKLFF. The DNA of the CDR3 is TGTGCCAGCTCACCCGCTAGTTGGGGGTATGAAAAACTGTTTTTT. Full variable domain (rest looked up from reference TRBV18 and TRBJ1-4): NAGVMQNPRHLVRRRGQEARLRCSPMKGHSHVYWYRQLPEEGLKFMVYLQKENIIDESGMPKERFSAEFPKEGPSILRIQQVVRGDSAAYFCASSPASWGYEKLFFGSGTQLSVL.

V gene TRBV30 combines with J gene TRBJ1-2; D gene ambiguous. Trimming removed 2 bases from V and 7 bases from J, with 17 bases in between. CDR3 length equals 14 residues. From germline, CDR1 is GTSNPN and CDR2 SVGIG (reference sequence). The DNA of the CDR3 is TGTGCCTGGAGTAAGGGCAGAGAGGTCCCTGGCTACACCTTC. Amino acids: CAWSKGREVPGYTF. Using reference TRBV30 and TRBJ1-2 for the parts outside the CDR3, the full variable domain is SQTIHQWPATLVQPVGSPLSLECTVEGTSNPNLYWYRQAAGRGLQLLFYSVGIGQISSEVPQNLSASRPQDRQFILSSKKLLLSDSGFYLCAWSKGREVPGYTFGSGTRLTVV.

The V gene is TRBV6-6, the J gene TRBJ1-5; 12 positions agree with TRBD1. The CDR3 covers 16 residues. Germline values: CDR1 MNHNY, CDR2 SVGAGI (reference sequence). J lost 6 bases, V lost 5 bases, and 8 bases had no gene match. CDR3 protein: CASSKGTGGVSQPQHF. The CDR3 coding sequence is TGTGCCAGCAGTAAAGGGACAGGGGGCGTCAGTCAGCCCCAGCATTTT.

This chain joins TRBV6-2 or TRBV6-3 and TRBJ2-5; D uncertain. The CDR3 consists of 13 residues. The ends were cut back, 4 bases at V and 5 bases at J, with 11 bases in the middle. Germline assignment: CDR1 MNHEY and CDR2 SVGEGT. The CDR3 region is CASSFSAKETQYF. DNA for the CDR3: TGTGCCAGCAGTTTTTCCGCTAAGGAGACCCAGTACTTC.

V usage is TRBV2 and J usage is TRBJ1-4, with D unresolved. Trimming shortened V by 6 bases and J by 14 bases, and 22 bases separated the two germline ends. This CDR3 comprises 14 residues. From germline, CDR1 is SNHLY and CDR2 FYNNEI. For the CDR3, the DNA is TGTGCCAGCAGCGCCATTCGGGCGGAGCCGTATCTGTTTTTT. It yields the protein CASSAIRAEPYLFF.

The rearrangement links TRBV30 to TRBJ1-6; no reliable D call. CDR1 and CDR2 from the germline V gene are GTSNPN and SVGIG (reference sequence). The CDR3 contains 13 residues. V was pared by 3 bases and J by 8 bases, with 11 bases between. The chain's CDR3 is CAWRRREDSPLHF. The DNA of the CDR3 is TGTGCCTGGAGAAGGAGGGAGGATTCACCCCTCCACTTT.

The J gene is TRBJ2-7, the V gene TRBV7-6; D is perhaps TRBD1 or TRBD2 (6 bases each). The CDR3 is 15 amino acids. The V and J ends lost 0 bases and 7 bases respectively, with 16 bases between them. Germline CDR1 reads SGHVS; CDR2 reads FNYEAQ. The CDR3 nucleotides are TGTGCCAGCAGCTTAGCATTACAGGGAGCGGGTGAGCAGTACTTC. Amino acid sequence: CASSLALQGAGEQYF.

The chain uses TRBV7-9 and TRBJ1-2; TRBD1 matches 9 bases. V trimming: 4 bases; J trimming: 4 bases; junction bases outside the gene matches: 4. Germline V gene lookup returns CDR1 SEHNR and CDR2 FQNEAQ (reference sequence). There are 14 residues in the CDR3. The CDR3 DNA follows: TGTGCCAGCAGCTCTGGACAGGGGATCTATGGCTACACCTTC. It codes for CASSSGQGIYGYTF.

J is TRBJ1-4 and V is TRBV12-2. TRBV12-2 constitutes a pseudogene. The CDR3 sequence is 16 residues long. CDR3 sequence reads: CASRVIGQGRNEKLFF. The CDR3 DNA reads as TGTGCAAGTCGGGTGATAGGGCAGGGGAGGAATGAAAAACTGTTTTTT.